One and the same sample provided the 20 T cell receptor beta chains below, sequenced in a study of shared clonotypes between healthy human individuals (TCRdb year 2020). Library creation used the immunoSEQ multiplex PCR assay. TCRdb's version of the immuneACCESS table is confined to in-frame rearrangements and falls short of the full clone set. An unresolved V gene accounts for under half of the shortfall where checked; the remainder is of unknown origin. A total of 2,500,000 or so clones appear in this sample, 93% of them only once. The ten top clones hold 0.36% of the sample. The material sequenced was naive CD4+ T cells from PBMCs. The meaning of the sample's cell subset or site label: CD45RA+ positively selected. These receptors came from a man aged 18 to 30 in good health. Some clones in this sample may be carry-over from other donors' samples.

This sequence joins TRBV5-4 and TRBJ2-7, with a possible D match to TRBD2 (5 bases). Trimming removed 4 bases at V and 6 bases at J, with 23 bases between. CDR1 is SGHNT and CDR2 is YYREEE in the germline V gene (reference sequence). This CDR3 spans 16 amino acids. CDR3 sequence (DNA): TGTGCCAGCAGCCCAATCCCCGGTGGAAAAAGCGGCGAGCAGTACTTC. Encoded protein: CASSPIPGGKSGEQYF.

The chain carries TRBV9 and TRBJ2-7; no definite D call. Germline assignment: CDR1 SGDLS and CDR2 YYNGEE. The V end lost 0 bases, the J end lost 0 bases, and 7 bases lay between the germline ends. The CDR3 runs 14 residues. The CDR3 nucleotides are TGTGCCAGCAGCGTAGCAGTGGACTCCTACGAGCAGTACTTC. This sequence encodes CASSVAVDSYEQYF.

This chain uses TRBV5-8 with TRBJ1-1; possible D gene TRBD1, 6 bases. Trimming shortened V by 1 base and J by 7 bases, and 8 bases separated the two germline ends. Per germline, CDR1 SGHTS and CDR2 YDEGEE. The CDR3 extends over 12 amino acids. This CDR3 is CASSLRGYEAFF. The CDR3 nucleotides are TGTGCCAGCAGCTTGAGGGGGTATGAAGCTTTCTTT.

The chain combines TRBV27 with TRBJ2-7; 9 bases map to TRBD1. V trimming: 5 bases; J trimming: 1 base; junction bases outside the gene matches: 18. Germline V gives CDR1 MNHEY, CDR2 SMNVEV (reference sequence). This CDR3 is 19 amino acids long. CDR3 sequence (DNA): TGTGCCAGCAGTCCTAATCTGGGACAGGGTATTGGGAGGTCCTACGAGCAGTACTTC. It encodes CASSPNLGQGIGRSYEQYF.

CDR3 in amino acids: CASSLRGSPSGNTIYF. CDR3 nucleotides: TGTGCCAGCAGCCTCAGGGGGTCCCCCTCTGGAAACACCATATATTTT. The J gene is TRBJ1-3, the V gene TRBV2, with 7 bases identical to TRBD1. CDR3 size: 16 residues. With V trimmed by 6 bases and J by 0 bases, 8 bases remained unmatched. From germline, CDR1 is SNHLY and CDR2 FYNNEI.

The CDR3 is CASSERDRGSNGYTF. DNA of the CDR3: TGTGCCAGCAGTGAGAGGGACAGGGGGTCTAATGGCTACACCTTC. The chain has TRBV2 and TRBJ1-2, with 11 bases aligning to TRBD1. The CDR3 has 15 amino acids. In germline, CDR1 is SNHLY, CDR2 FYNNEI. After removal of 3 bases from V and 6 bases from J, the junction contained 6 bases not matched to a gene. Complete variable domain (other parts from reference TRBV2 and TRBJ1-2): EPEVTQTPSHQVTQMGQEVILRCVPISNHLYFYWYRQILGQKVEFLVSFYNNEISEKSEIFDDQFSVERPDGSNFTLKIRSTKLEDSAMYFCASSERDRGSNGYTFGSGTRLTVV.

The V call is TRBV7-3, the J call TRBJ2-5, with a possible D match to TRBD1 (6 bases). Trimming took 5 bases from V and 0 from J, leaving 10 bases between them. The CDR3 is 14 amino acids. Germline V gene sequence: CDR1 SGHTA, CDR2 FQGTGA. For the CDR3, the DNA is TGTGCCAGCAGCCGAGACAGGTACCAAGAGACCCAGTACTTC. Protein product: CASSRDRYQETQYF.

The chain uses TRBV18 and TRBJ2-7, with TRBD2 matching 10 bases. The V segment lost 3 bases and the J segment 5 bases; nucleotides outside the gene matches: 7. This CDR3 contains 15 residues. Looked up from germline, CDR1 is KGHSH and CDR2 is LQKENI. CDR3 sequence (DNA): TGTGCCAGCTCACCGATAGCGGGAGGCCCGAACGAGCAGTACTTC. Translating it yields CASSPIAGGPNEQYF.

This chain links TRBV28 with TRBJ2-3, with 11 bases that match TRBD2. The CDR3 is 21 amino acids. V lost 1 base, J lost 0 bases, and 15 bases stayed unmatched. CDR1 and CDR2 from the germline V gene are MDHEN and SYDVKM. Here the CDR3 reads CASSLSYAPASGRKSTDTQYF. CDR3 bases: TGTGCCAGCAGTTTATCCTACGCACCCGCTAGCGGGAGGAAAAGCACAGATACGCAGTATTTT.

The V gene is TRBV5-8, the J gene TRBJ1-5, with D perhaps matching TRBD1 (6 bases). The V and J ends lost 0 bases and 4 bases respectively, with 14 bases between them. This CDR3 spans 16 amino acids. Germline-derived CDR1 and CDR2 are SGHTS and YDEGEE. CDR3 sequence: CASSLVTTGRNQPQHF. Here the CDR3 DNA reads TGTGCCAGCAGCTTGGTAACGACAGGACGGAATCAGCCCCAGCATTTT.

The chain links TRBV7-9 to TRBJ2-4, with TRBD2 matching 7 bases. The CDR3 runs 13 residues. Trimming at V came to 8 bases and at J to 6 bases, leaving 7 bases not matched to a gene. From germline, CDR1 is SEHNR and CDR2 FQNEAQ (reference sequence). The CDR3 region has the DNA TGTGCCAGCGAAGGACTAGGGCTAAACATTCAGTACTTC. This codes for CASEGLGLNIQYF.

CDR3 protein: CASSDTGGTNEKLFF. CDR3 nucleotide sequence: TGTGCCAGCAGCGACACGGGGGGAACTAATGAAAAACTGTTTTTT. This sequence joins TRBV13 and TRBJ1-4; a possible D gene is TRBD1 (5 bases). V was pared by 5 bases and J by 1 base, with 11 bases between. This CDR3 comprises 15 residues. Per germline, CDR1 PRHDT and CDR2 FYEKMQ (reference sequence).

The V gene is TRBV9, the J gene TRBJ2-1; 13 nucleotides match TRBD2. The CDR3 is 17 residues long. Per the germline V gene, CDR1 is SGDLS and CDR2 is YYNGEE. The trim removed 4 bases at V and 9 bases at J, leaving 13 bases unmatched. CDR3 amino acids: CASSPGVLAGGRTEQFF. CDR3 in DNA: TGTGCCAGCAGCCCCGGGGTACTAGCGGGAGGGCGTACTGAGCAGTTCTTC.

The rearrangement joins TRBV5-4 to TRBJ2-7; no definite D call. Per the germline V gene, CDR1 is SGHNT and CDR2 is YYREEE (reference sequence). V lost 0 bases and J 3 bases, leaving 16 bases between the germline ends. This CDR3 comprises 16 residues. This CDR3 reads CASSLEFGSLYYEQYF. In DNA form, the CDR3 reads TGTGCCAGCAGCTTGGAGTTTGGCAGCCTTTACTACGAGCAGTACTTC.

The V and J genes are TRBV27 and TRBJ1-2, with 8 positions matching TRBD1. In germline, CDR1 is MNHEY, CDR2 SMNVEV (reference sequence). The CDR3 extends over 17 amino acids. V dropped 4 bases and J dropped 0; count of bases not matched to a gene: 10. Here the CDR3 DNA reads TGTGCCAGCAGTTCCAGGGGGCGCTCACTTCCTAACTATGGCTACACCTTC. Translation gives CASSSRGRSLPNYGYTF.

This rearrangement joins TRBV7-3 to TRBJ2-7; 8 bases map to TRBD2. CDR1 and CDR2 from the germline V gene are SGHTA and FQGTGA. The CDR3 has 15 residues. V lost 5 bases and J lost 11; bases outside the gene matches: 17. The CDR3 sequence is CASSLPSGRNRFEYF. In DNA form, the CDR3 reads TGTGCCAGCAGCCTCCCGAGCGGGAGAAACCGTTTTGAGTACTTC. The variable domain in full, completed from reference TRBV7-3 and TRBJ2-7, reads GAGVSQTPSNKVTEKGKYVELRCDPISGHTALYWYRQSLGQGPEFLIYFQGTGAADDSGLPNDRFFAVRPEGSVSTLKIQRTERGDSAVYLCASSLPSGRNRFEYFGPGTRLTVT.

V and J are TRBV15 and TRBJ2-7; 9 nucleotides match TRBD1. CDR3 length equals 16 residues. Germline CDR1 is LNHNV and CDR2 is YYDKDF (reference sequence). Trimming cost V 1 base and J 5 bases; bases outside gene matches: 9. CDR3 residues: CATSRGAWDRENEQYF. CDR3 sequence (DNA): TGTGCCACCAGCAGAGGAGCTTGGGACAGGGAAAACGAGCAGTACTTC.

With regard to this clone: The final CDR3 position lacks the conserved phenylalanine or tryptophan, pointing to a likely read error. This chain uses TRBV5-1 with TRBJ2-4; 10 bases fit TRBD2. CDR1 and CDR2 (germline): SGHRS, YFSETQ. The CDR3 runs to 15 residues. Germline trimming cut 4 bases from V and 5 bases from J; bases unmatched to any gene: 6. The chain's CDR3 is CASSVDGLAENIQYL. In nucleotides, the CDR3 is TGCGCCAGCAGCGTAGATGGACTAGCGGAAAACATTCAGTACCTC.

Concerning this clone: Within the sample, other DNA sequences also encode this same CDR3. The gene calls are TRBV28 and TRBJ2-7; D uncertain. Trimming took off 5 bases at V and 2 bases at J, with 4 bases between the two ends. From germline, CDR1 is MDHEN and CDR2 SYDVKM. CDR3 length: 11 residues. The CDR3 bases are TGTGCCAGCAGTAGCCCCTACGAGCAGTACTTC. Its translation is CASSSPYEQYF.

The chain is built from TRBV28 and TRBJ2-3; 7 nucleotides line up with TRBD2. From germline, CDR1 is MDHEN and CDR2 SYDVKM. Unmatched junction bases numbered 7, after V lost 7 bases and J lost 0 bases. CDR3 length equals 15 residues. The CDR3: CASKPSGASTDTQYF. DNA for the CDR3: TGTGCCAGCAAGCCCAGCGGGGCAAGCACAGATACGCAGTATTTT.